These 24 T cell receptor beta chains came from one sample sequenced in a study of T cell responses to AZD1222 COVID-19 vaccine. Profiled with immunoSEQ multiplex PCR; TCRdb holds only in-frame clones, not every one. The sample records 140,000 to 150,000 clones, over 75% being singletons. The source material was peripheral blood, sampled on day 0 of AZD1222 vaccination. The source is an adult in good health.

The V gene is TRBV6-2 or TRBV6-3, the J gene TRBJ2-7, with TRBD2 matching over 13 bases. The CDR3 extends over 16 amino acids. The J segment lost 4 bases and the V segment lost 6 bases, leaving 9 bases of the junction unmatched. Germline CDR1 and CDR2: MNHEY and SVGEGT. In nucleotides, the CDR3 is TGTGCCAGCAGCCGAACGACTAGCGGGAGGAAGTACGAGCAGTACTTC. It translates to CASSRTTSGRKYEQYF.

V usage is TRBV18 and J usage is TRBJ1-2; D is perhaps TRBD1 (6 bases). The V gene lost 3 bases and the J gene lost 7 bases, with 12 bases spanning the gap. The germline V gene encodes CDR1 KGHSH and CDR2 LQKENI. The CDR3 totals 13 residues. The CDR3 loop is CASSPVQGSGYTF. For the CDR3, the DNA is TGTGCCAGCTCACCTGTCCAGGGGAGTGGCTACACCTTC. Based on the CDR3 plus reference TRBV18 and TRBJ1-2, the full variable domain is NAGVMQNPRHLVRRRGQEARLRCSPMKGHSHVYWYRQLPEEGLKFMVYLQKENIIDESGMPKERFSAEFPKEGPSILRIQQVVRGDSAAYFCASSPVQGSGYTFGSGTRLTVV.

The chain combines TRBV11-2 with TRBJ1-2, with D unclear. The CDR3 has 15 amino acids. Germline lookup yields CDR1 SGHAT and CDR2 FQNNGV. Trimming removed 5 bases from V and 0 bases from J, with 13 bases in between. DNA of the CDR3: TGTGCCAGCAGCCCCGGATTTGGGTCTAACTATGGCTACACCTTC. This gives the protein CASSPGFGSNYGYTF.

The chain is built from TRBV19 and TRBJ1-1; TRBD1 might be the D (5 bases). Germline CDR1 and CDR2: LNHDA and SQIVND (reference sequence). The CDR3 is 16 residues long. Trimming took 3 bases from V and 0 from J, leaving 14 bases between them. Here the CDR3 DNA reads TGTGCCAGTAGTATTTCTCAGGGTCCGATGAACACTGAAGCTTTCTTT. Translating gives CASSISQGPMNTEAFF.

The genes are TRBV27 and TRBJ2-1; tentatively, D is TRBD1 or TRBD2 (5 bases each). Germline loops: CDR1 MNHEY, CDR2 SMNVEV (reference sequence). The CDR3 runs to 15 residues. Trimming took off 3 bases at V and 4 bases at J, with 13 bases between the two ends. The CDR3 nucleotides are TGTGCCAGCAGTTTGTCAGGGTGGGGGTACAATGAGCAGTTCTTC. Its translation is CASSLSGWGYNEQFF.

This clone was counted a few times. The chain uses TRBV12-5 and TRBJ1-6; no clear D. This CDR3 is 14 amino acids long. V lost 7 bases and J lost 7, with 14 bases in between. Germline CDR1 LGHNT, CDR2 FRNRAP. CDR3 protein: CASASGILNSPLHF. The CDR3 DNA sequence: TGTGCTAGTGCCTCCGGGATCCTCAATTCACCCCTCCACTTT. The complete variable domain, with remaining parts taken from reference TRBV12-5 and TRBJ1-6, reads DARVTQTPRHKVTEMGQEVTMRCQPILGHNTVFWYRQTMMQGLELLAYFRNRAPLDDSGMPKDRFSAEMPDATLATLKIQPSEPRDSAVYFCASASGILNSPLHFGNGTRLTVT.

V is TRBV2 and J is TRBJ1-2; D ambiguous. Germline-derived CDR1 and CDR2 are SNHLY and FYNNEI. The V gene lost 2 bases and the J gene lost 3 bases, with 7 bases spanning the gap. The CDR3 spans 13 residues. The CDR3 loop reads CASSERTYYGYTF. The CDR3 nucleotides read TGTGCCAGCAGTGAAAGGACGTACTATGGCTACACCTTC.

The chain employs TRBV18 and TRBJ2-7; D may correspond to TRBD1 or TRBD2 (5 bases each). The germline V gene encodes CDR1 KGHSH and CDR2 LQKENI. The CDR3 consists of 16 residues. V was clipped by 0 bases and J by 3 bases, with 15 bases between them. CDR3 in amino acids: CASSPPGPGALYEQYF. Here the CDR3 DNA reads TGTGCCAGCTCACCACCGGGTCCCGGGGCGCTCTACGAGCAGTACTTC.

The CDR3 region is CASSQGPRQYF. CDR3 DNA: TGTGCCAGCAGCCAAGGCCCGCGGCAGTATTTT. The V and J genes are TRBV14 and TRBJ2-3, with D unresolved. The CDR3 spans 11 residues. V was trimmed by 1 base and J by 11 bases, leaving 7 bases between them. Germline assignment: CDR1 SGHDN and CDR2 FVKESK.

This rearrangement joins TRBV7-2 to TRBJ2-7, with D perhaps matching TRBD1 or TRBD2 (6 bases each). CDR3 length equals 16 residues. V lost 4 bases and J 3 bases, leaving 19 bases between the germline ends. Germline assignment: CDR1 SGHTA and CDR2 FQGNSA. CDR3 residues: CASSSPGDLLHYEQYF. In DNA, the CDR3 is TGTGCCAGCAGCTCCCCAGGGGACTTACTTCACTACGAGCAGTACTTC.

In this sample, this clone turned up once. CDR3 amino acids: CASSPTGTNNEQFF. CDR3 sequence (DNA): TGTGCCAGCAGCCCCACCGGGACAAACAATGAGCAGTTCTTC. The chain is built from TRBV6-5 and TRBJ2-1; TRBD1 might be the D (6 bases). The CDR3 consists of 14 residues. Between the trimmed V and J ends, which lost 6 bases and 5 bases, there was a span of 14 bases. Germline CDR1 MNHEY, CDR2 SVGAGI.

The CDR3 nucleotides read TGTGCCAGCTCTCCCGACGTTGGCTACACCTTC. Translated: CASSPDVGYTF. The V call is TRBV18, the J call TRBJ1-2; no reliable D call. Trimming stripped 6 bases from V and 7 bases from J, with 9 bases between. The CDR3 spans 11 residues. Germline assignment: CDR1 KGHSH and CDR2 LQKENI.

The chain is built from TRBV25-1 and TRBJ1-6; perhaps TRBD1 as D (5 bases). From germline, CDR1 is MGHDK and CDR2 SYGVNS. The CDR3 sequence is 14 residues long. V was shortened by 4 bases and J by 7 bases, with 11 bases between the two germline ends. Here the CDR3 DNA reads TGTGCCAGCAGTGCCCCCTACAGGAATTCACCCCTCCACTTT. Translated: CASSAPYRNSPLHF.

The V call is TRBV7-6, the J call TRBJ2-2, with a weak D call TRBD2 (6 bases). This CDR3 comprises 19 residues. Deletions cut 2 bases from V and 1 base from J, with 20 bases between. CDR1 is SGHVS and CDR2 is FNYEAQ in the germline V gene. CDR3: CASSLKAPSFSGNTGELFF. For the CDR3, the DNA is TGTGCCAGCAGCTTAAAAGCCCCTTCTTTTAGCGGGAACACCGGGGAGCTGTTTTTT.

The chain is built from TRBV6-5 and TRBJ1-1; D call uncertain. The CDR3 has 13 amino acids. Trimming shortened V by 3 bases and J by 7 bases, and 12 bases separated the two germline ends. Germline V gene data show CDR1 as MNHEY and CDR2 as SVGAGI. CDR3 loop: CASSYPDGDEAFF. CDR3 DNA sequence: TGTGCCAGCAGTTATCCGGACGGGGATGAAGCTTTCTTT.

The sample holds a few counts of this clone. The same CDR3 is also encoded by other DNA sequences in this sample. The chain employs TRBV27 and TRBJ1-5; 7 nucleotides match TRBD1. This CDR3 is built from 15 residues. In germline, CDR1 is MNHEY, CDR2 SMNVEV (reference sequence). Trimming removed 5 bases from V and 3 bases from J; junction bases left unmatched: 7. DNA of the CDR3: TGTGCCAGCAGTGGAAGGACAGGCCTCAATCAGCCCCAGCATTTT. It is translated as CASSGRTGLNQPQHF.

CDR3 in amino acids: CASSLVGSYGYTF. As DNA, the CDR3 is TGTGCCAGCAGCTTAGTAGGCAGCTATGGCTACACCTTC. The gene calls are TRBV11-3 and TRBJ1-2; D ambiguous. Germline V gene sequence: CDR1 SGHNT, CDR2 YENEEA. V was cut by 1 base and J by 4 bases, with 7 bases left in between. The CDR3 extends over 13 amino acids.

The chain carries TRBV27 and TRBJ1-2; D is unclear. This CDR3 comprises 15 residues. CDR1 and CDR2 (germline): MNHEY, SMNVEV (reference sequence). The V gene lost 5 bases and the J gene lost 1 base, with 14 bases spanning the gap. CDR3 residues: CASSPLPQNNYGYTF. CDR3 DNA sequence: TGTGCCAGCAGTCCCCTGCCGCAGAATAACTATGGCTACACCTTC.

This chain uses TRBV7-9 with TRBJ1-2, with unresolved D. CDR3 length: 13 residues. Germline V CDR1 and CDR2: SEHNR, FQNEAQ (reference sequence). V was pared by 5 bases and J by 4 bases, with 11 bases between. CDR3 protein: CASSRGGIYGYTF. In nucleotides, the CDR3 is TGTGCCAGCAGCCGTGGAGGAATCTATGGCTACACCTTC.

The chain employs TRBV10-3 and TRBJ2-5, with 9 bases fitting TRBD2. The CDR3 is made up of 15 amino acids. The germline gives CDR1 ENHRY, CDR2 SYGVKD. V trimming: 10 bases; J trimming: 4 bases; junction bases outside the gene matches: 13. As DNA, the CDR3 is TGTGCCACCTCCTCCGGTGGAGCGGGAGGAGAGACCCAGTACTTC. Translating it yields CATSSGGAGGETQYF.

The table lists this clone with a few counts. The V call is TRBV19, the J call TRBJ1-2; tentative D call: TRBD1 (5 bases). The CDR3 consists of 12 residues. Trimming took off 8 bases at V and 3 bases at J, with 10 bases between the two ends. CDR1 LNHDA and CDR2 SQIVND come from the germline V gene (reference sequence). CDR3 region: CASQAGYYGYTF. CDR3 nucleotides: TGTGCCAGTCAGGCAGGGTACTATGGCTACACCTTC.

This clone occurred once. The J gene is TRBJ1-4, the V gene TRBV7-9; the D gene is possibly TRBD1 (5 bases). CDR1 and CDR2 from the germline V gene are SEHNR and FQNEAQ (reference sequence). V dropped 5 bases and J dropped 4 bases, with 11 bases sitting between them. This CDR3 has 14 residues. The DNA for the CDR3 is TGTGCCAGCAGCCAAGACAGTATTAATGAAAAACTGTTTTTT. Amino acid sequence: CASSQDSINEKLFF. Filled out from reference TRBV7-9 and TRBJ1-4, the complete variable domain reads DTGVSQNPRHKITKRGQNVTFRCDPISEHNRLYWYRQTLGQGPEFLTYFQNEAQLEKSRLLSDRFSAERPKGSFSTLEIQRTEQGDSAMYLCASSQDSINEKLFFGSGTQLSVL.

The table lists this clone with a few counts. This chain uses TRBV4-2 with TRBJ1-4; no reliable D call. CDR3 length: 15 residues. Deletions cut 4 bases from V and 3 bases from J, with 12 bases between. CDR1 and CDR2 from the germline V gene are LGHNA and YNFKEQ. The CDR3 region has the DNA TGTGCCAGCAGCCCAGACGCCTGGTCTAATGAAAAACTGTTTTTT. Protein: CASSPDAWSNEKLFF.

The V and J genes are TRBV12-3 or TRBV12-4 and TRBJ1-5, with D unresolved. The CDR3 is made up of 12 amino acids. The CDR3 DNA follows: TGTGGCGTGGGAGCCATCAATCAGCCCCAGCATTTT. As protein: CGVGAINQPQHF.